The 14 T cell receptor beta chains reported below all come from one sample, sequenced in a study of CD8 T cells in ankylosing spondylitis. TCRdb itself ran the 5' RACE reads through MiXCR, one entry per CDR3 protein. The sample consists of around 340,000 distinct CDR3 sequences, 20% to 25% of them appearing once. Material: blood, either unsorted or a sorted T cell fraction (not recorded which). These receptors all stem from a male donor with ankylosing spondylitis or in good health (not recorded which).

This clonotype came up a few times. This chain connects TRBV3-1 to TRBJ2-1; D remains ambiguous. Per germline, CDR1 LGHDT and CDR2 YNNKEL (reference sequence). The length of the CDR3 is 14 residues. Trimming shortened V by 1 base and J by 2 bases, and 6 bases separated the two germline ends. CDR3 sequence: CASSQGSPYNEQFF. The CDR3 DNA reads TGTGCCAGCAGCCAAGGGTCCCCCTACAATGAGCAGTTCTTC.

This clonotype was observed a handful of times. The chain carries TRBV6-4 and TRBJ1-5; perhaps TRBD1 as D (6 bases). V was cut by 9 bases and J by 7 bases, with 7 bases left in between. CDR3 length equals 10 residues. Germline V lookup: CDR1 MRHNA, CDR2 SNTAGT. The CDR3 nucleotides are TGTGCCAGTCAGGGGCAGCCCCAGCATTTT. It encodes CASQGQPQHF.

The genes are TRBV29-1 and TRBJ2-7; D perhaps matches TRBD1 (6 bases). Trimming stripped 5 bases from V and 0 bases from J, with 20 bases between. CDR1 and CDR2 from the germline V gene are SQVTM and ANQGSEA. This CDR3 spans 16 amino acids. For the CDR3, the DNA is TGCAGCGTTCTAAACCCCTCCGGGACAAGCTCCTACGAGCAGTACTTC. Its translation: CSVLNPSGTSSYEQYF.

The chain is built from TRBV27 and TRBJ2-1, with a tentative D call TRBD1 (5 bases). CDR1 MNHEY and CDR2 SMNVEV come from the germline V gene (reference sequence). The CDR3 runs 14 residues. V shed 8 bases and J shed 7 bases, with 18 bases lying between them. In DNA, the CDR3 is TGTGCCAGCCGAATAGGGCCAGGGTGGAATGAGCAGTTCTTC. Translating gives CASRIGPGWNEQFF.

This clonotype has just a few counts. J is TRBJ2-7 and V is TRBV5-5; D may match TRBD1 or TRBD2 (5 bases each). The CDR3 runs to 15 residues. Germline V gene data show CDR1 as SGHKS and CDR2 as YYEKEE (reference sequence). The V end was cut by 4 bases, the J end by 0 bases, with 14 bases between. CDR3 DNA sequence: TGTGCCAGCAGCGCGGCCGGGACCCTCTCCTACGAGCAGTACTTC. Its translation is CASSAAGTLSYEQYF.

This clonotype was observed a few times. The chain is built from TRBV29-1 and TRBJ2-3; TRBD2 is a possible D gene (6 bases). The CDR3 is made up of 16 amino acids. Germline loops: CDR1 SQVTM, CDR2 ANQGSEA. V lost 4 bases to trimming and J lost 2 bases, with 19 bases between them. The CDR3 loop is CSVGAGRQNYTDTQYF. The CDR3 coding sequence is TGCAGCGTTGGGGCGGGGCGCCAAAACTACACAGATACGCAGTATTTT.

This clonotype came up a few times. V gene TRBV3-1 combines with J gene TRBJ2-7; D assignment may be TRBD1 or TRBD2 (5 bases each). CDR3 size: 15 residues. Germline CDR1 is LGHDT and CDR2 is YNNKEL (reference sequence). The V end was cut by 1 base, the J end by 2 bases, with 12 bases between. As DNA, the CDR3 is TGTGCCAGCAGCCAAGTGAGGGACGGGGCCTACGAGCAGTACTTC. Translating it yields CASSQVRDGAYEQYF.

V usage is TRBV7-3 and J usage is TRBJ2-7, with D perhaps matching TRBD1 (6 bases). The CDR3 is 15 residues long. Germline values: CDR1 SGHTA, CDR2 FQGTGA. Trimming removed 4 bases from V and 0 bases from J, with 13 bases in between. The chain's CDR3 is CASSYTGFGSYEQYF. CDR3 DNA sequence: TGTGCCAGCAGCTACACAGGGTTCGGCTCCTACGAGCAGTACTTC.

This clonotype showed up just a few times. J is TRBJ2-5 and V is TRBV20-1, with a weak D call TRBD1 (5 bases). Looked up from germline, CDR1 is DFQATT and CDR2 is SNEGSKA (reference sequence). This CDR3 comprises 13 residues. Trimming took off 3 bases at V and 1 base at J, with 9 bases between the two ends. The CDR3 loop is CSARRRAQETQYF. The DNA of the CDR3 is TGCAGTGCTAGGCGCAGGGCCCAAGAGACCCAGTACTTC.

This clonotype has more than one count but fewer than ten. This chain uses TRBV12-3 or TRBV12-4 with TRBJ2-7; the match to TRBD1 covers 7 bases. Trimming cost V 8 bases and J 2 bases; bases outside gene matches: 6. This CDR3 has 13 amino acids. CDR3 DNA sequence: TGTGCCAGCGGTACAGGGGATCCCTACGAGCAGTACTTC. Amino acid sequence: CASGTGDPYEQYF.

This clonotype was counted between two and nine times. This rearrangement joins TRBV5-5 to TRBJ2-1; maybe TRBD2 (5 bases). Germline assignment: CDR1 SGHKS and CDR2 YYEKEE (reference sequence). The CDR3 contains 14 residues. The germline V and J ends were trimmed by 3 bases and 6 bases, with 13 bases remaining between them. Here the CDR3 DNA reads TGTGCCAGCAGCTCAAGTCTGGAGGTCAATGAGCAGTTCTTC. Its translation: CASSSSLEVNEQFF.

Only a few counts were recorded for this clonotype. J is TRBJ2-1 and V is TRBV15; 8 positions agree with TRBD1. The CDR3 consists of 16 residues. The V gene's germline CDR1 is LNHNV and CDR2 YYDKDF (reference sequence). The ends lost 5 bases at V and 7 bases at J; junction bases unmatched: 13. The CDR3 DNA follows: TGTGCCACCAGCGGATCCGGGACAGGAACGGGGAATGAGCAGTTCTTC. Amino acids: CATSGSGTGTGNEQFF.

This sequence joins TRBV2 and TRBJ2-7; weak D call: TRBD1 (6 bases). CDR3 length: 12 residues. The V and J ends lost 8 bases and 1 base respectively, with 9 bases between them. Germline assignment: CDR1 SNHLY and CDR2 FYNNEI. For the CDR3, the DNA is TGTGCCAGCGTCCAGGGGTCCTACGAGCAGTACTTC. Its protein is CASVQGSYEQYF.

The chain carries TRBV28 and TRBJ2-7; tentatively, D is TRBD2 (6 bases). The CDR3 is made up of 12 amino acids. V was shortened by 10 bases and J by 7 bases, with 17 bases between the two germline ends. Germline V gene data show CDR1 as MDHEN and CDR2 as SYDVKM. The CDR3 reads CATVDGGLEQYF. The CDR3 coding sequence is TGTGCCACCGTCGATGGGGGACTGGAGCAGTACTTC.